This T cell receptor (beta chain) stems from a study of blood T cell repertoires in COVID-19. This clone has a handful of counts. TCRdb keeps only in-frame clones here, not all; method: immunoSEQ multiplex PCR. This sample has 300,000 to 350,000 clones; approximately 87% occur once, and the top ten carry roughly 2.8%. V gave up 3 bases and J gave up 0 bases, with 6 bases separating them. The CDR3 totals 15 residues. Per the germline V gene, CDR1 is WSHSY and CDR2 is SAAADI. The chain uses TRBV10-2 and TRBJ2-6; D unclear. The clonotype comes from a woman in her 30s with COVID-19, enrolled during active disease. Sample: peripheral blood. The CDR3 nucleotides are TGCGCCAGCAGTGAACAGTCCTCTGGGGCCAACGTCCTGACTTTC. Protein: CASSEQSSGANVLTF.